The 5 T cell receptor beta chains in this list originate from one sample, sequenced in a study of T cells in Graves' hyperthyroidism and ophthalmopathy. From RNA transcripts, TCR beta CDR3 regions were amplified. The HTBI primer set served for first-round RT-PCR of the TCR CDR3. MiXCR was run by TCRdb on the multiplex PCR reads, yielding one entry per CDR3 protein. The profile shows 300,000 to 450,000 distinct CDR3 sequences, approximately 15% of them singletons. Sequenced material: blood. The receptors here all came from a woman aged 25 to 45 with Graves' hyperthyroidism.

This chain uses TRBV7-2 with TRBJ2-3; D remains unclear. The CDR3 has 16 amino acids. The V gene's germline CDR1 is SGHTA and CDR2 FQGNSA. V was cut by 0 bases and J by 4 bases, with 14 bases left in between. DNA of the CDR3: TGTGCCAGCAGCTTAGCTCTTTCAAGGGTCCCAGATACGCAGTATTTT. Amino acid sequence: CASSLALSRVPDTQYF.

At least ten counts were recorded for this clonotype. The J gene is TRBJ1-2, the V gene TRBV3-1; weak D call: TRBD1 (6 bases). V was trimmed by 1 base and J by 7 bases, leaving 13 bases between them. Germline CDR1 is LGHDT and CDR2 is YNNKEL (reference sequence). This CDR3 contains 14 residues. The CDR3 protein is CASSQVLGQSGYTF. As DNA, the CDR3 is TGTGCCAGCAGCCAAGTACTGGGACAATCTGGCTACACCTTC.

This clonotype occurred many times. This chain joins TRBV2 and TRBJ2-5; 14 nucleotides match TRBD2. Trimming at V came to 6 bases and at J to 7 bases, leaving 7 bases not matched to a gene. CDR3 length: 15 amino acids. CDR1 and CDR2 (germline): SNHLY, FYNNEI. CDR3 loop: CASSPTSGRAGTQYF. In DNA form, the CDR3 reads TGTGCCAGCAGCCCGACTAGCGGGAGGGCCGGGACCCAGTACTTC.

This clonotype was found many times. This sequence joins TRBV7-2 and TRBJ2-1; D is unclear. Between the trimmed V and J ends, which lost 1 base and 3 bases, there was a span of 13 bases. Looked up from germline, CDR1 is SGHTA and CDR2 is FQGNSA. This CDR3 has 16 residues. The CDR3: CASSLGSGPYYNEQFF. In DNA, the CDR3 is TGTGCCAGCAGCTTAGGGTCAGGACCGTACTACAATGAGCAGTTCTTC.

In the case of this clonotype: This clone may be a read error of a much larger clone one base away. The chain employs TRBV27 and TRBJ1-2, with 7 positions matching TRBD1. The CDR3 has 12 residues. The V gene's germline CDR1 is MNHEY and CDR2 SMNVEV (reference sequence). The CDR3 bases are TGTGCCAGCAGGACAGGGTACTATGGCCACACCTTC. This sequence encodes CASRTGYYGHTF.